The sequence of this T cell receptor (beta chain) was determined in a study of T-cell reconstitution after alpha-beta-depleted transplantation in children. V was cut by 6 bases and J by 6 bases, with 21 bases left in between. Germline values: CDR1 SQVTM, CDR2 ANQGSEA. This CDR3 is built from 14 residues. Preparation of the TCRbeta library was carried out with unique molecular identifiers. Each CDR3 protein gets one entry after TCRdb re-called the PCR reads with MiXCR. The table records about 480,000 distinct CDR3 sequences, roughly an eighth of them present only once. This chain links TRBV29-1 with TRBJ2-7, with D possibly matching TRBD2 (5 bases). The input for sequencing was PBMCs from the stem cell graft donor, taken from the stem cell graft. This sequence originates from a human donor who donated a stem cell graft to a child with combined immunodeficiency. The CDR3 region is CSVAVVGLLVEQYF. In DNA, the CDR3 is TGCAGCGTCGCCGTGGTCGGACTCCTCGTCGAGCAGTACTTC.